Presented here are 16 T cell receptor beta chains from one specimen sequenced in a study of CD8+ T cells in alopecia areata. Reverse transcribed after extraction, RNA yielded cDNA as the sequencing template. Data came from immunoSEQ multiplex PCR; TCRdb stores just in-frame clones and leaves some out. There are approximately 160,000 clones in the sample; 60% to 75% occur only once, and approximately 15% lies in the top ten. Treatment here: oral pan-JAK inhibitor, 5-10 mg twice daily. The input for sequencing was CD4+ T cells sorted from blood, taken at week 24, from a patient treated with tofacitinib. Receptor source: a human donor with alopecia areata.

CDR3 region: CATSIRRGSDSPLHF. The CDR3, as DNA: TGTGCCACCAGCATCAGAAGGGGATCGGATTCACCCCTCCACTTT. This chain connects TRBV15 to TRBJ1-6; TRBD1 might be the D (5 bases). The CDR3 contains 15 residues. Trimming took 4 bases from V and 8 from J, leaving 15 bases between them. CDR1 is LNHNV and CDR2 is YYDKDF in the germline V gene (reference sequence). Combining the CDR3 with reference TRBV15 and TRBJ1-6 gives the whole variable domain DAMVIQNPRYQVTQFGKPVTLSCSQTLNHNVMYWYQQKSSQAPKLLFHYYDKDFNNEADTPDNFQSRRPNTSFCFLDIRSPGLGDTAMYLCATSIRRGSDSPLHFGNGTRLTVT.

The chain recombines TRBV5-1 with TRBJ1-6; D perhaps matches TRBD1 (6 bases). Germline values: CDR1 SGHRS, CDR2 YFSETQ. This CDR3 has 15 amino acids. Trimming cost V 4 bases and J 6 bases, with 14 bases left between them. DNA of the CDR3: TGCGCCAGCAGCGTTGAGGGGGGCGTTAATTCACCCCTCCACTTT. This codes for CASSVEGGVNSPLHF.

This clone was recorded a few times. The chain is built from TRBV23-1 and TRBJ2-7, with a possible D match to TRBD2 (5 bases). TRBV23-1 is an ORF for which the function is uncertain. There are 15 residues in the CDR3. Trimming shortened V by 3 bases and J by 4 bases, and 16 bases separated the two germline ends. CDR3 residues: CASSQLCRSGYEQYF. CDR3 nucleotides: TGCGCCAGCAGTCAGCTCTGCCGGTCGGGGTACGAGCAGTACTTC.

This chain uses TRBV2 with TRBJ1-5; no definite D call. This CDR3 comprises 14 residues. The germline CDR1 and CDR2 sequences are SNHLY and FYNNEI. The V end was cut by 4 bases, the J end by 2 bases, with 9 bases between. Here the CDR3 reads CASSGPSRNQPQHF. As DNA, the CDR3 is TGTGCCAGCAGTGGGCCAAGCCGCAATCAGCCCCAGCATTTT. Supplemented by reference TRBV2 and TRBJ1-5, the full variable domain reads EPEVTQTPSHQVTQMGQEVILRCVPISNHLYFYWYRQILGQKVEFLVSFYNNEISEKSEIFDDQFSVERPDGSNFTLKIRSTKLEDSAMYFCASSGPSRNQPQHFGDGTRLSIL.

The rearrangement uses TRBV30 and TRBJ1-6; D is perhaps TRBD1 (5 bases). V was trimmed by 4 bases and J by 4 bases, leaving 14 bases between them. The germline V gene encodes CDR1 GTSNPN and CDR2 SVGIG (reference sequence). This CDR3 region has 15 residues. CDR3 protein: CAWIQGGGYNSPLHF. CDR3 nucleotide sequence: TGTGCCTGGATCCAGGGAGGCGGTTATAATTCACCCCTCCACTTT.

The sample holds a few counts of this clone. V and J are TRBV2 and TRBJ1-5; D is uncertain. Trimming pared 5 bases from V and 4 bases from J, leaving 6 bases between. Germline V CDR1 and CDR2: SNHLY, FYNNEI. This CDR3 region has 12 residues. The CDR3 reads CASSSQNQPQHF. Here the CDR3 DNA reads TGTGCCAGCAGTTCTCAGAATCAGCCCCAGCATTTT.

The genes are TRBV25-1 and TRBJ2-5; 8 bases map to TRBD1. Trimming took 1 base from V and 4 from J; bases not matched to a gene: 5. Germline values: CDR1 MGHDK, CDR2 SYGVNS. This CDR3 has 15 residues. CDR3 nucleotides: TGTGCCAGCAGTGAATTGGACAGGGCAGGAGAGACCCAGTACTTC. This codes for CASSELDRAGETQYF.

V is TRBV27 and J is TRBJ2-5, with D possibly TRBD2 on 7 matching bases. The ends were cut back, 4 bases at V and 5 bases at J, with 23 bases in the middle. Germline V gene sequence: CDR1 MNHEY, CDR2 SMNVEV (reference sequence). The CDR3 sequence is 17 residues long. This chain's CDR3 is CASSSILGGGSGETQYF. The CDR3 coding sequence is TGTGCCAGCAGTTCCATTTTGGGAGGGGGATCAGGGGAGACCCAGTACTTC.

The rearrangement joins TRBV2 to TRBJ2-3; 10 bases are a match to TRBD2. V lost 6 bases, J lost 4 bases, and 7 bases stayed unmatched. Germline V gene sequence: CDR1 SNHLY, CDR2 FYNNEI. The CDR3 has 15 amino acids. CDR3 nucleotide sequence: TGTGCCAGCAGAGAGCGGGGGGGCATTTCAGATACGCAGTATTTT. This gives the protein CASRERGGISDTQYF.

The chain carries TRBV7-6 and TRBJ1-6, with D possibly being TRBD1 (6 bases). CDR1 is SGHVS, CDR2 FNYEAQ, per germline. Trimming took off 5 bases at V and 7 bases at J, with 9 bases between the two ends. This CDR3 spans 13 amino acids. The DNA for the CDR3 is TGTGCCAGCAGCGCCCAGGGGAATTCACCCCTCCACTTT. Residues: CASSAQGNSPLHF.

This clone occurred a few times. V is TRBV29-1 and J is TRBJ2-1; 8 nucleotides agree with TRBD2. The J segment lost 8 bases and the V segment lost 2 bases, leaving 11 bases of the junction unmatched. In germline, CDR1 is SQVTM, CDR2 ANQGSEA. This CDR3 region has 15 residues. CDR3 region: CSVERSGGVVDEQFF. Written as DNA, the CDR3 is TGCAGCGTTGAACGGAGCGGGGGCGTCGTGGATGAGCAGTTCTTC.

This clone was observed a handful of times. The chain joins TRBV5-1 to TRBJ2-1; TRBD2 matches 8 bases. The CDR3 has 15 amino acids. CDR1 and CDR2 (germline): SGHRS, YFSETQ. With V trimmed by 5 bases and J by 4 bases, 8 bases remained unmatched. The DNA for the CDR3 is TGCGCCAGCAGTCGTAGCGGGGAATCGTACAATGAGCAGTTCTTC. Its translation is CASSRSGESYNEQFF.

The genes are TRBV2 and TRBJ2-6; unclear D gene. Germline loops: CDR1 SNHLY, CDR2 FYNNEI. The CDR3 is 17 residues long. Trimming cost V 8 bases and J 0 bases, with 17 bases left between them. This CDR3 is CASHPQQRGSGANVLTF. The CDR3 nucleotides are TGTGCCAGCCACCCCCAACAAAGAGGCTCTGGGGCCAACGTCCTGACTTTC.

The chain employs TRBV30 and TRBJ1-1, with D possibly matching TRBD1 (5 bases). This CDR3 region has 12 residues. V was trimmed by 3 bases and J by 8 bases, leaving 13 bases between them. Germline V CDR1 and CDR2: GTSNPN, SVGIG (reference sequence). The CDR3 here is CAWRRDVWEAFF. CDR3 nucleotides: TGTGCCTGGAGGAGGGACGTCTGGGAAGCTTTCTTT.

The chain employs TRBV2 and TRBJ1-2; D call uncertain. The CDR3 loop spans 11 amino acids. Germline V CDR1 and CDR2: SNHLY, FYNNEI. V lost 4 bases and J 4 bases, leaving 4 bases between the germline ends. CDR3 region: CASSVSYGYTF. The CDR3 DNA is TGTGCCAGCAGTGTTAGCTATGGCTACACCTTC. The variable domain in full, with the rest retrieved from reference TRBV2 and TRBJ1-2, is EPEVTQTPSHQVTQMGQEVILRCVPISNHLYFYWYRQILGQKVEFLVSFYNNEISEKSEIFDDQFSVERPDGSNFTLKIRSTKLEDSAMYFCASSVSYGYTFGSGTRLTVV.

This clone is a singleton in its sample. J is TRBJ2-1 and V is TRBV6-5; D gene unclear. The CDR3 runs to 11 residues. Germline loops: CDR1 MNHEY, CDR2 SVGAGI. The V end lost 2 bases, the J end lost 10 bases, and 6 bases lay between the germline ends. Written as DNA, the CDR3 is TGTGCCAGCAGTTACAGAACGGAGCAGTTCTTC. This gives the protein CASSYRTEQFF.